The 5 T cell receptor beta chains reported below all come from one sample, sequenced in a study of cytomegalovirus exposure and HLA in healthy donors. 13 Jbeta primers and 60 Vbeta primers were used for the PCR. Assay: immunoSEQ multiplex PCR; the TCRdb copy retains only in-frame clones and omits some. The sample carries roughly 70,000 clones, about four fifths recorded once. What was sequenced was PBMCs. These receptors were taken from a young man in good health and CMV-seronegative.

This clone was detected once. J is TRBJ1-3 and V is TRBV29-1, with a tentative D call TRBD1 (6 bases). Trimming removed 3 bases at V and 0 bases at J, with 12 bases between. CDR1 is SQVTM, CDR2 ANQGSEA, per germline. This CDR3 region has 15 residues. CDR3 nucleotide sequence: TGCAGCGTTGATGACAGGTTTAACTCTGGAAACACCATATATTTT. Translating it yields CSVDDRFNSGNTIYF.

The V and J genes are TRBV9 and TRBJ2-7; 7 nucleotides line up with TRBD1. CDR3 size: 16 residues. The V segment lost 2 bases and the J segment 3 bases; nucleotides outside the gene matches: 11. The germline gives CDR1 SGDLS, CDR2 YYNGEE. DNA of the CDR3: TGTGCCAGCAGCGTCTTTGACAGGGTCGGTTTCTACGAGCAGTACTTC. It yields the protein CASSVFDRVGFYEQYF. Drawing the rest from reference TRBV9 and TRBJ2-7, the complete variable domain is DSGVTQTPKHLITATGQRVTLRCSPRSGDLSVYWYQQSLDQGLQFLIQYYNGEERAKGNILERFSAQQFPDLHSELNLSSLELGDSALYFCASSVFDRVGFYEQYFGPGTRLTVT.

The V gene is TRBV9, the J gene TRBJ1-4; the D gene is possibly TRBD1 (5 bases). Germline V gives CDR1 SGDLS, CDR2 YYNGEE. V was cut by 0 bases and J by 4 bases, with 16 bases left in between. The CDR3 is 17 residues long. This CDR3 reads CASSVGPRAGYNEKLFF. The CDR3 DNA follows: TGTGCCAGCAGCGTAGGCCCCCGGGCAGGGTATAATGAAAAACTGTTTTTT. Supplemented by reference TRBV9 and TRBJ1-4, the full variable domain reads DSGVTQTPKHLITATGQRVTLRCSPRSGDLSVYWYQQSLDQGLQFLIQYYNGEERAKGNILERFSAQQFPDLHSELNLSSLELGDSALYFCASSVGPRAGYNEKLFFGSGTQLSVL.

This CDR3 is CASSPGQGANSGANVLTF. The CDR3, as DNA: TGTGCCAGCAGCCCCGGACAGGGGGCAAACTCTGGGGCCAACGTCCTGACTTTC. The chain recombines TRBV7-3 with TRBJ2-6; 11 positions agree with TRBD1. The CDR3 spans 18 residues. CDR1 SGHTA and CDR2 FQGTGA come from the germline V gene. The ends lost 5 bases at V and 0 bases at J; junction bases unmatched: 6.

This chain joins TRBV29-1 and TRBJ2-2; 7 nucleotides line up with TRBD2. This CDR3 region has 18 residues. Germline CDR1 reads SQVTM; CDR2 reads ANQGSEA. Trimming took 5 bases from V and 4 from J; bases not matched to a gene: 19. This CDR3 reads CSVRSLAPLAMVTGELFF. As DNA, the CDR3 is TGCAGCGTTCGGTCCCTCGCGCCACTAGCGATGGTCACCGGGGAGCTGTTTTTT.